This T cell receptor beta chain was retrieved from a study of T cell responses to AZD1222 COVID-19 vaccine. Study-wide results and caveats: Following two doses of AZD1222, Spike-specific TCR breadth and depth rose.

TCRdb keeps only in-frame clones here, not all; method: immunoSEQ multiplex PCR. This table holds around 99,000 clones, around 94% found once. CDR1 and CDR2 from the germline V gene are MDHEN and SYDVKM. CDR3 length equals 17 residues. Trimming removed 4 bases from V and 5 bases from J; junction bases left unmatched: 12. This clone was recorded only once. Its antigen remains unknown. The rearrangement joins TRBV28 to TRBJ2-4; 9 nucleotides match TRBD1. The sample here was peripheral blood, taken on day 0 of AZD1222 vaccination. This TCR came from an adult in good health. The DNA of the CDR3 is TGTGCCAGCAGTTACCCGGGACAGGGAAGTAAAGAAAACATTCAGTACTTC. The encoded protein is CASSYPGQGSKENIQYF.